The rows below give T cell receptor beta chains drawn from one sample of a study of blood T cell repertoires in COVID-19. The protocol was immunoSEQ multiplex PCR, while the TCRdb copy is restricted to in-frame clones and leaves out a portion. The data contain 200,000 to 250,000 clones, 70% to 85% of them singletons. The sample taken for sequencing was peripheral blood. These receptors were obtained from a woman over 75 with active or convalescent COVID-19. The CDR3 runs from the conserved cysteine through the conserved F or W. The D gene is left open where the match is weak. Clone sizes are given selectively: once, few, many, or a class where the clone is expanded.

-,TRBJ2-5,once,TRBV4-2,TGTGCCAGCAGCCAAGAAGGGGACCAAGAGACCCAGTACTTC,CASSQEGDQETQYF
TRBD2,TRBJ2-3,once,TRBV5-1,TGCGCCAGCAGCTTGACTGTGGGGGGGAGGAACGAAATGCAGTATTTT,CASSLTVGGRNEMQYF
-,TRBJ2-3,-,TRBV24-1,TGTGCCACCAGTGACCCTAGCACAGATACGCAGTATTTT,CATSDPSTDTQYF
TRBD1,TRBJ1-4,-,TRBV3-1/TRBV3-2,TGTGCCAGCAGCCACTCTATGACAGGGGGCAATGAAAAACTGTTTTTT,CASSHSMTGGNEKLFF
-,TRBJ2-3,few,TRBV24-1,TGTGCCACCAGTGATTCAGGGGAAAACACAGATACGCAGTATTTT,CATSDSGENTDTQYF
-,TRBJ1-2,-,TRBV6-2/TRBV6-3,TGTGCCAGCAGTTATTCAGGGATAGGAAACTATGGCTACACCTTC,CASSYSGIGNYGYTF
TRBD1,TRBJ1-2,-,TRBV12-3/TRBV12-4,TGTGCCAGCAGTTTAGAGGGGGCGCGAGGCTACACCTTC,CASSLEGARGYTF
-,TRBJ1-5,-,TRBV12-3/TRBV12-4,TGTGCCAGCAGTTTGGCACAGGGCCAGCCCCAGCATTTT,CASSLAQGQPQHF
-,TRBJ1-1,-,TRBV12-3/TRBV12-4,TGTGCCAGCAGGGGACAATACACTGAAGCTTTCTTT,CASRGQYTEAFF
-,TRBJ1-2,-,TRBV6-5,TGTGCCAGCAGGGGGGCAGTTGCGAACTATGGCTACACCTTC,CASRGAVANYGYTF
TRBD1,TRBJ1-5,few,TRBV28,TGTGCCAGCAGTTTAACAGGGGTCCAGCCCCAGCATTTT,CASSLTGVQPQHF
-,TRBJ1-2,-,TRBV5-1,TGCGCCAGCAGCTTGGCTCTCCGGGAACGAAGCGGCTACACCTTC,CASSLALRERSGYTF
TRBD2,TRBJ2-1,-,TRBV20-1,TGCAGTGCTAGTGCCCCTAGCGGGAGGACCTACAATGAGCAGTTCTTC,CSASAPSGRTYNEQFF
-,TRBJ1-4,-,TRBV2,TGTGCCAGCAGTCGGGAGCTAACGGGGGAAAAACTGTTTTTT,CASSRELTGEKLFF
-,TRBJ1-4,-,TRBV4-2,TGTGCCAGCAGCCAAGAACCACGCGGGGGAAGGGACGATGAAAAACTGTTTTTT,CASSQEPRGGRDDEKLFF
-,TRBJ1-2,-,TRBV5-4,TGTGCCAGCAGCTCGGGGGGACAAAAATTTTCAGAGGACACCTTC,CASSSGGQKFSEDTF
-,TRBJ2-7,-,TRBV19,TGTGCCAGTAGTGCCGGGTATGGGCAGTACTTC,CASSAGYGQYF
-,TRBJ2-3,-,TRBV12-3/TRBV12-4,TGTGCCAGCAGTCCCTCGGTTGCAGATACGCAGTATTTT,CASSPSVADTQYF
TRBD1,TRBJ1-2,once,TRBV3-1/TRBV3-2,TGTGCCAGCAGCCCCCGACAGGGGGCTGGCTACACCTTC,CASSPRQGAGYTF
TRBD2,TRBJ2-3,-,TRBV29-1,TGCAGCGTTGGGGGGGGAGGGCCAACAGATACGCAGTATTTT,CSVGGGGPTDTQYF
TRBD1,TRBJ1-5,few,TRBV4-1,TGCGCCAGCAGCTCCGAACAGGGGCCTCAGCCCCAGCATTTT,CASSSEQGPQPQHF
-,TRBJ1-1,-,TRBV21-1,TGTGCCAGCAGCAACCACGGTCACATACGAAGCGTCACTGAAGCTTTCTTT,CASSNHGHIRSVTEAFF
TRBD2,TRBJ2-1,-,TRBV3-1/TRBV3-2,TGTGCCAGCAGCCTTAGGACTAGCGGGAGTAACCACAATGAGCAGTTCTTC,CASSLRTSGSNHNEQFF
TRBD1,TRBJ1-4,-,TRBV25-1,TGTGCCAGCGAGAATGCCTTCGGACAGGGGACTAATGAAAAACTGTTTTTT,CASENAFGQGTNEKLFF
-,TRBJ1-3,-,TRBV18,TGTGCCAGCTCACCGGAGGTTCTGGTCTCTGGAAACACCATATATTTT,CASSPEVLVSGNTIYF
TRBD1,TRBJ2-2,-,TRBV2,TGTGCCAGCAGTATCTACGGGACAGGGGGTTACGGGGAGCTGTTTTTT,CASSIYGTGGYGELFF
-,TRBJ1-2,-,TRBV10-3,TGTGCCATCAGTCGGGACTTGCTAGCTAACTATGGCTACACCTTC,CAISRDLLANYGYTF
-,TRBJ1-6,-,TRBV4-1,TGCGCCAGCAGCCAAGATCAGGGAAGCTCCTATAATTCACCCCTCCACTTT,CASSQDQGSSYNSPLHF
TRBD2,TRBJ2-2,-,TRBV19,TGTGCCAGTAGTACCCCTAGCGGGAGGTTTCCCGGGGAGCTGTTTTTT,CASSTPSGRFPGELFF
-,TRBJ1-1,-,TRBV5-6,TGTGCCAGCAGCTTGGTAAGGGGGAACACTGAAGCTTTCTTT,CASSLVRGNTEAFF
TRBD1,TRBJ1-5,-,TRBV7-2,TGTGCCAGCAGCATAGGGACAGGGGAGTATCAGCCCCAGCATTTT,CASSIGTGEYQPQHF
TRBD2,TRBJ2-3,-,TRBV4-1,TGCGCCAGCAGCCAAGAACCCGGGACTAGCGGGGGGTCGAATACGCAGTATTTT,CASSQEPGTSGGSNTQYF
TRBD1,TRBJ1-1,-,TRBV7-2,TGTGCCAGCAGCTACAGACAGGGGCGTATCACTGAAGCTTTCTTT,CASSYRQGRITEAFF
TRBD2,TRBJ2-2,-,TRBV3-1/TRBV3-2,TGTGCCAGCAGCCAGAGACTAGCGGGGGAGCTGTTTTTT,CASSQRLAGELFF
TRBD2,TRBJ2-1,-,TRBV5-1,TGCGCCAGCAGCGGACATAGCGGGGGCCACAATGAGCAGTTCTTC,CASSGHSGGHNEQFF
TRBD1,TRBJ1-2,-,TRBV6-6,TGTGCCAGCAGTTACGGGGACAGGGGAGGGGGCTACACCTTC,CASSYGDRGGGYTF
-,TRBJ1-2,-,TRBV5-1,TGCGCCAGCAGTCCGGGGAGTGGAGCTAACTATGGCTACACCTTC,CASSPGSGANYGYTF
-,TRBJ1-1,-,TRBV4-1,TGCGCCAGCAGCCAAATAAGGGAGGGAACTGAAGCTTTCTTT,CASSQIREGTEAFF
TRBD1,TRBJ1-2,-,TRBV7-9,TGTGCCAGCAGCACTTGGACAGGGGGTCGCTCTCCTTGGGGCTACACCTTC,CASSTWTGGRSPWGYTF
TRBD1,TRBJ1-6,-,TRBV7-9,TGTGCCAGCAGCCCGGGACAGAATTCACCCCTCCACTTT,CASSPGQNSPLHF
TRBD1,TRBJ2-3,-,TRBV29-1,TGCAGCCTCCGGACAGGGAGCACAGATACGCAGTATTTT,CSLRTGSTDTQYF
-,TRBJ2-7,-,TRBV28,TGTGCCAGCAGCCGACAATTAAGGTCCATGGAAATCTTC,CASSRQLRSMEIF
-,TRBJ2-1,-,TRBV6-5,TGTGCCAGCAGAGGAACTCAGGGGTTCTACAATGAGCAGTTCTTC,CASRGTQGFYNEQFF
TRBD1,TRBJ1-2,once,TRBV20-1,TGCAGTGCTTGGGACAGGGATGGCTACACCTTC,CSAWDRDGYTF
TRBD2,TRBJ2-2,-,TRBV4-2,TGTGCCAGCAGCCAAGGACTAGCGGGAGGGGGGGAGCTGTTTTTT,CASSQGLAGGGELFF
TRBD1,TRBJ1-2,-,TRBV30,TGTGCCTGGGCACCCTTACAGGGGGTCTATGGCTACACCTTC,CAWAPLQGVYGYTF
-,TRBJ1-1,-,TRBV5-4,TGTGCCAGCAGCTTAGACAGAAACACTGAAGCTTTCTTT,CASSLDRNTEAFF
-,TRBJ2-7,once,TRBV28,TGTGCCAGCAGTCCTCACCCCCGGGGCTACGAGCAGTACTTC,CASSPHPRGYEQYF
TRBD2,TRBJ2-1,-,TRBV5-5,TGTGCCAGCAGCGGAGCTCTGGCGGGAGGCGTTTACAATGAGCAGTTCTTC,CASSGALAGGVYNEQFF
-,TRBJ2-7,-,TRBV7-8,TGTGCCAGCAGCTTAGGGACAGTAGATGGACACTACGAGCAGTACTTC,CASSLGTVDGHYEQYF
-,TRBJ2-7,-,TRBV30,TGTGCCTGGAACCCCGGGAGCTACGAGCAGTACTTC,CAWNPGSYEQYF